These 30 T cell receptor beta chains were all obtained from the same sample, sequenced in a study of blood T cells in healthy people across ages. A second about 6 to 11 cycle PCR used barcoded and J-beta primers. TCRdb fed the 5' RACE reads into MiXCR, producing one record per CDR3 protein. The sample shows under 2,000,000 distinct CDR3 sequences, about 50% of them seen only once. The sample comprised blood. These receptors all come from a woman aged 35 to 49 in good health.

This clonotype has just a few counts. The CDR3 loop is CASSRKTGRAEAFF. CDR3 bases: TGTGCCAGCTCACGGAAGACAGGGCGGGCTGAAGCTTTCTTT. This chain links TRBV18 with TRBJ1-1; 7 bases match TRBD1. Germline V lookup: CDR1 KGHSH, CDR2 LQKENI. V shed 4 bases and J 6 bases; nucleotides not matched to a gene: 8. This CDR3 is 14 amino acids long.

The CDR3 DNA reads as TGCGCCAGCGTACGAATGGGGGGGGCCACAGATACGCAGTATTTT. Its translation is CASVRMGGATDTQYF. V and J are TRBV10-2 and TRBJ2-3, with D possibly matching TRBD2 (7 bases). V dropped 8 bases and J dropped 2 bases, with 17 bases sitting between them. CDR1 WSHSY and CDR2 SAAADI come from the germline V gene. This CDR3 region has 15 residues.

This clonotype was counted a few times. The rearrangement uses TRBV12-3 or TRBV12-4 and TRBJ2-5; possible D gene TRBD2, 7 bases. The CDR3 runs 15 residues. V was trimmed by 8 bases and J by 4 bases, leaving 20 bases between them. CDR3 sequence: CASSWGRGSGETQYF. The CDR3 bases are TGTGCCAGCTCATGGGGGAGGGGGAGTGGAGAGACCCAGTACTTC.

As regards this clonotype: Its ends do not fully match the called genes, so a read error is possible. The genes are TRBV15 and TRBJ1-5; TRBD1 aligns across 7 bases. The CDR3 runs to 13 residues. Per the germline V gene, CDR1 is LNHNV and CDR2 is YYDKDF (reference sequence). CDR3 protein: CATSPGAGQPRHF. CDR3 sequence (DNA): TGTGCCACCAGCCCGGGGGCGGGACAGCCCCGGCATTTT. Full variable domain (remainder filled in from reference TRBV15 and TRBJ1-5): DAMVIQNPRYQVTQFGKPVTLSCSQTLNHNVMYWYQQKSSQAPKLLFHYYDKDFNNEADTPDNFQSRRPNTSFCFLDIRSPGLGDTAMYLCATSPGAGQPRHFGDGTRLSIL.

This clonotype has only a few counts. The chain joins TRBV7-6 to TRBJ2-1; 7 bases are shared with TRBD2. The germline gives CDR1 SGHVS, CDR2 FNYEAQ. The CDR3 length is 15 residues. V lost 5 bases to trimming and J lost 3 bases; unmatched junction nucleotides: 7. The CDR3, as DNA: TGTGCCAGCAGCCCAGCTCGGGACTACTACAATGAGCAGTTCTTC. Protein sequence: CASSPARDYYNEQFF.

The J gene is TRBJ2-1, the V gene TRBV6-5; TRBD2 is a possible D gene (7 bases). Trimming left V 6 bases short and J 8 bases short, with 20 bases between. Germline V gene data show CDR1 as MNHEY and CDR2 as SVGAGI. This CDR3 comprises 15 residues. The CDR3: CASSHPLGRGHEQFF. CDR3 DNA: TGTGCCAGCAGCCACCCCCTGGGGCGGGGGCATGAGCAGTTCTTC.

J is TRBJ2-6 and V is TRBV5-1, with D maybe TRBD1 (6 bases). Trimming removed 2 bases at V and 2 bases at J, with 14 bases between. The CDR3 sequence is 17 residues long. Looked up from germline, CDR1 is SGHRS and CDR2 is YFSETQ. CDR3 DNA sequence: TGCGCCAGCAGCTTTGGGGGCGCGAGCCCTGGGGCCAACGTCCTGACTTTC. Protein product: CASSFGGASPGANVLTF.

The chain couples TRBV6-2 or TRBV6-3 to TRBJ2-5; D remains ambiguous. V gave up 6 bases and J gave up 5 bases, with 13 bases separating them. The V gene's germline CDR1 is MNHEY and CDR2 SVGEGT. The CDR3 is 13 residues long. The CDR3 DNA reads as TGTGCCAGCAGCCGAACAGATAGGGAGACCCAGTACTTC. Translation: CASSRTDRETQYF.

CDR3 sequence: CASSSGNSEQYF. CDR3 DNA sequence: TGTGCCAGCAGTTCAGGGAATAGCGAGCAGTACTTC. V and J are TRBV28 and TRBJ2-7; D may be TRBD1 (5 bases). The CDR3 has 12 residues. V gave up 4 bases and J gave up 6 bases, with 10 bases separating them. The germline gives CDR1 MDHEN, CDR2 SYDVKM.

Only one count was recorded for this clonotype. The chain uses TRBV20-1 and TRBJ2-1; 10 nucleotides line up with TRBD1. V dropped 4 bases and J dropped 8; count of bases not matched to a gene: 5. This CDR3 has 13 amino acids. From germline, CDR1 is DFQATT and CDR2 SNEGSKA (reference sequence). The CDR3 DNA follows: TGCAGTGCTAACGGACAGGGGGTCGATGAGCAGTTCTTC. It specifies CSANGQGVDEQFF.

This clonotype appeared once. The chain couples TRBV28 to TRBJ1-4; D gene uncertain. Looked up from germline, CDR1 is MDHEN and CDR2 is SYDVKM. The V gene lost 6 bases and the J gene lost 7 bases, with 15 bases spanning the gap. This CDR3 comprises 14 residues. CDR3: CASRLGQVAEKLFF. The CDR3 DNA sequence: TGTGCCAGCAGGTTAGGGCAGGTAGCTGAAAAACTGTTTTTT.

This clonotype has just a few counts. The chain links TRBV28 to TRBJ2-3; 7 bases are a match to TRBD2. Losses at the gene ends were 7 bases for V and 6 bases for J; bases not matched to a gene: 10. Germline loops: CDR1 MDHEN, CDR2 SYDVKM. The CDR3 is made up of 14 amino acids. The DNA for the CDR3 is TGTGCCAGCACCCAGGGAAGCGGGGTTGATACGCAGTATTTT. As protein: CASTQGSGVDTQYF. Based on the CDR3 plus reference TRBV28 and TRBJ2-3, the full variable domain is DVKVTQSSRYLVKRTGEKVFLECVQDMDHENMFWYRQDPGLGLRLIYFSYDVKMKEKGDIPEGYSVSREKKERFSLILESASTNQTSMYLCASTQGSGVDTQYFGPGTRLTVL.

This chain links TRBV28 with TRBJ2-1; 8 positions match TRBD2. The V and J ends lost 4 bases and 13 bases, in that order; junction bases with no gene match: 9. The CDR3 contains 13 residues. Germline loops: CDR1 MDHEN, CDR2 SYDVKM. DNA for the CDR3: TGTGCCAGCAGTTCCCCCGGGAGGGAGACCCAGTTCTTC. As protein: CASSSPGRETQFF.

The V gene is TRBV24-1, the J gene TRBJ2-1; D possibly corresponds to TRBD2 (6 bases). The CDR3 is 13 residues long. Per the germline V gene, CDR1 is KGHDR and CDR2 is SFDVKD. V lost 9 bases and J lost 10, with 18 bases in between. The CDR3 nucleotides are TGTGCCACCGAACCCTTTGTGGGGGGAGAGCAGTTCTTC. Its translation: CATEPFVGGEQFF.

J is TRBJ2-1 and V is TRBV6-5, with TRBD2 matching 10 bases. Trimming cost V 4 bases and J 8 bases; bases outside gene matches: 8. The CDR3 totals 15 residues. Germline V CDR1 and CDR2: MNHEY, SVGAGI. The CDR3 sequence is CASSFERGGIYEQFF. CDR3 coding DNA: TGTGCCAGCAGTTTCGAGCGGGGGGGGATATATGAGCAGTTCTTC.

The chain joins TRBV25-1 to TRBJ1-2; D remains ambiguous. V dropped 3 bases and J dropped 4 bases, with 9 bases sitting between them. Germline values: CDR1 MGHDK, CDR2 SYGVNS. The CDR3 runs 13 residues. In DNA, the CDR3 is TGTGCCAGCAGTGAGGCGAGGGTCTATGGCTACACCTTC. Translated, it gives CASSEARVYGYTF.

This sequence joins TRBV6-6 and TRBJ2-7; the match to TRBD1 covers 10 bases. The CDR3 consists of 15 residues. The V and J ends lost 5 bases and 0 bases, in that order; junction bases with no gene match: 4. CDR1 and CDR2 (germline): MNHNY, SVGAGI (reference sequence). This CDR3 is CASSRGQGSSYEQYF. CDR3 DNA: TGTGCCAGCAGTCGGGGACAGGGGAGCTCCTACGAGCAGTACTTC.

This clonotype has a count of ten or more. This chain connects TRBV9 to TRBJ2-4; D call uncertain. CDR3 size: 14 residues. Germline CDR1 is SGDLS and CDR2 is YYNGEE. Trimming took 0 bases from V and 0 from J, leaving 4 bases between them. This CDR3 reads CASSVGLAKNIQYF. In DNA, the CDR3 is TGTGCCAGCAGCGTAGGACTAGCCAAAAACATTCAGTACTTC. Filled out from reference TRBV9 and TRBJ2-4, the complete variable domain reads DSGVTQTPKHLITATGQRVTLRCSPRSGDLSVYWYQQSLDQGLQFLIQYYNGEERAKGNILERFSAQQFPDLHSELNLSSLELGDSALYFCASSVGLAKNIQYFGAGTRLSVL.

This clonotype was recorded a few times. The chain has TRBV20-1 and TRBJ2-1; a possible D gene is TRBD2 (6 bases). The CDR3 spans 12 residues. Germline loops: CDR1 DFQATT, CDR2 SNEGSKA (reference sequence). Trimming took off 2 bases at V and 10 bases at J, with 12 bases between the two ends. The CDR3 is CSARRSAGEQFF. CDR3 in DNA: TGCAGTGCTAGAAGGTCGGCGGGGGAGCAGTTCTTC.

V and J are TRBV20-1 and TRBJ2-3; D is possibly TRBD2 (7 bases). CDR1 is DFQATT, CDR2 SNEGSKA, per germline (reference sequence). The CDR3 consists of 13 residues. CDR3 coding DNA: TGCAGGGGGGGGCGGGGTAGCACAGATACGCAGTATTTT. Translating gives CRGGRGSTDTQYF.

In this sample, this clonotype turned up a few times. The genes are TRBV6-5 and TRBJ2-1, with D hard to call. The CDR3 has 13 residues. The V gene's germline CDR1 is MNHEY and CDR2 SVGAGI. Trimming removed 6 bases at V and 6 bases at J, with 12 bases between. The CDR3 region has the DNA TGTGCCAGCAGCCCGCCCCCAGGCAATGAGCAGTTCTTC. Translation: CASSPPPGNEQFF.

This clonotype was counted between two and nine times. The chain uses TRBV29-1 and TRBJ1-2, with D tentatively TRBD1 (5 bases). The V end lost 8 bases, the J end lost 3 bases, and 13 bases lay between the germline ends. The CDR3 has 12 residues. Per germline, CDR1 SQVTM and CDR2 ANQGSEA. The CDR3 DNA reads TGCAGCCTTCGTGAGGGGTACTATGGCTACACCTTC. It yields the protein CSLREGYYGYTF. The whole variable domain, remainder taken from reference TRBV29-1 and TRBJ1-2, is SAVISQKPSRDICQRGTSLTIQCQVDSQVTMMFWYRQQPGQSLTLIATANQGSEATYESGFVIDKFPISRPNLTFSTLTVSNMSPEDSSIYLCSLREGYYGYTFGSGTRLTVV.

This clonotype was picked up a small number of times. The chain uses TRBV19 and TRBJ1-5; TRBD1 is a possible D gene (6 bases). Looked up from germline, CDR1 is LNHDA and CDR2 is SQIVND (reference sequence). V was trimmed by 9 bases and J by 4 bases, leaving 16 bases between them. The CDR3 has 14 amino acids. CDR3 loop: CASGWGGRNQPQHF. As DNA, the CDR3 is TGTGCCAGCGGCTGGGGGGGGCGGAATCAGCCCCAGCATTTT.

The chain carries TRBV6-5 and TRBJ2-7, with D perhaps matching TRBD1 (6 bases). In germline, CDR1 is MNHEY, CDR2 SVGAGI. The CDR3 extends over 14 amino acids. V gave up 7 bases and J gave up 2 bases, with 15 bases separating them. CDR3 sequence reads: CASIPADRPYEQYF. The CDR3 nucleotides read TGTGCCAGCATTCCCGCCGACAGGCCCTACGAGCAGTACTTC.

This chain links TRBV5-6 with TRBJ2-3, with TRBD2 identical over 7 bases. Unmatched junction bases numbered 4, after V lost 2 bases and J lost 4 bases. The CDR3 contains 14 residues. Germline lookup yields CDR1 SGHDT and CDR2 YYEEEE. CDR3 sequence: CASSLGLDPDTQYF. Here the CDR3 DNA reads TGTGCCAGCAGCTTAGGACTAGACCCAGATACGCAGTATTTT.

The gene calls are TRBV12-3 or TRBV12-4 and TRBJ2-5, with D hard to call. The CDR3 totals 17 residues. The ends were cut back, 3 bases at V and 11 bases at J, with 28 bases in the middle. The CDR3 nucleotides are TGTGCCAGCAGTTTCCCGGTGGGGATGGGCTCCTACAATGAGCAGTACTTC. Amino acids: CASSFPVGMGSYNEQYF.

This chain joins TRBV24-1 and TRBJ1-2; possible D gene TRBD1, 6 bases. The V gene's germline CDR1 is KGHDR and CDR2 SFDVKD. The CDR3 runs to 14 residues. The ends were cut back, 2 bases at V and 3 bases at J, with 9 bases in the middle. CDR3 protein: CATSDSPGDYGYTF. As DNA, the CDR3 is TGTGCCACCAGTGATTCCCCAGGGGACTATGGCTACACCTTC.

The chain combines TRBV14 with TRBJ2-7; 9 nucleotides line up with TRBD2. The DNA end is more similar to TRBJ2-5, so the J call may be wrong. The CDR3 totals 16 residues. The germline V gene has CDR1 SGHDN and CDR2 FVKESK. CDR3 residues: CASSRGGGGSEETQYF. The CDR3 DNA reads as TGTGCCAGCAGTCGTGGCGGGGGGGGTTCGGAAGAGACCCAGTACTTC.

This chain joins TRBV28 and TRBJ2-1; TRBD2 matches 7 bases. The CDR3 length is 14 residues. Trimming removed 3 bases from V and 9 bases from J; junction bases left unmatched: 8. Germline V lookup: CDR1 MDHEN, CDR2 SYDVKM. This chain's CDR3 is CASSFSRREGEQFF. The DNA of the CDR3 is TGTGCCAGCAGTTTTTCCCGCAGGGAGGGTGAGCAGTTCTTC.

V and J are TRBV11-3 and TRBJ2-7, with TRBD1 as a possible D gene (6 bases). Between the trimmed V and J ends, which lost 0 bases and 1 base, there was a span of 10 bases. This CDR3 is built from 15 residues. Germline V gene data show CDR1 as SGHNT and CDR2 as YENEEA. CDR3 residues: CASSLDPGQSYEQYF. The CDR3 region has the DNA TGTGCCAGCAGCTTAGATCCCGGACAGTCCTACGAGCAGTACTTC.